The 27 T cell receptor beta chains below all came from one sample that was sequenced in a study of blood T cell repertoires in COVID-19. Assay: immunoSEQ multiplex PCR; the TCRdb copy retains only in-frame clones and omits some. The data hold roughly 230,000 clones, with around 80% observed a single time. Sequencing was carried out using peripheral blood. The receptors stem from a middle-aged man with active or convalescent COVID-19.

The chain couples TRBV3-1 (or the pseudogene TRBV3-2) to TRBJ2-7; 9 bases align to TRBD1. Trimming at V came to 4 bases and at J to 4 bases, leaving 5 bases not matched to a gene. CDR1 is LGHDT, CDR2 YNNKEL, per germline (reference sequence). The CDR3 loop spans 14 amino acids. The CDR3 protein is CASSLPGQGYEQYF. CDR3 DNA: TGTGCCAGCAGCCTACCGGGACAGGGTTACGAGCAGTACTTC.

The rearrangement links TRBV7-6 to TRBJ2-1; TRBD2 aligns across 10 bases. The CDR3 covers 16 residues. The germline V gene encodes CDR1 SGHVS and CDR2 FNYEAQ. V lost 5 bases and J lost 7; bases outside the gene matches: 11. As DNA, the CDR3 is TGTGCCAGCAGCCAACCAATAGCGGGAGGAGGGAATGAGCAGTTCTTC. As protein: CASSQPIAGGGNEQFF.

This chain joins TRBV3-1 (or the pseudogene TRBV3-2) and TRBJ2-7; possibly TRBD1 for D (5 bases). Germline V lookup: CDR1 LGHDT, CDR2 YNNKEL (reference sequence). V lost 2 bases to trimming and J lost 3 bases, with 17 bases between them. This CDR3 is 16 amino acids long. The CDR3 DNA is TGTGCCAGCAGCCAATCTAGGGGTCGGCCCCACTACGAGCAGTACTTC. It yields the protein CASSQSRGRPHYEQYF.

The genes are TRBV4-3 and TRBJ1-2, with D possibly matching TRBD1 (6 bases). In germline, CDR1 is LGHNA, CDR2 YSLEER. This CDR3 has 13 residues. The V end lost 0 bases, the J end lost 8 bases, and 10 bases lay between the germline ends. CDR3 nucleotides: TGCGCCAGCAGCCAAGAAACAGGGCAAGGCTACACCTTC. Amino acid sequence: CASSQETGQGYTF.

The chain links TRBV6-5 to TRBJ1-1, with TRBD1 as a possible D gene (6 bases). CDR3 length equals 14 residues. The V end was cut by 5 bases, the J end by 5 bases, with 15 bases between. Germline CDR1 MNHEY, CDR2 SVGAGI. CDR3: CASSNPGRGTEAFF. DNA of the CDR3: TGTGCCAGCAGTAACCCTGGAAGGGGGACTGAAGCTTTCTTT.

The count of this clone is one. As DNA, the CDR3 is TGTGCCAGCAGTTACTCTTTCGGGGCGGGGGCCCGGTCCTACGAGCAGTACTTC. It codes for CASSYSFGAGARSYEQYF. The V gene is TRBV6-2 or TRBV6-3, the J gene TRBJ2-7; the D gene is possibly TRBD2 (7 bases). CDR3 length: 18 residues. Germline assignment: CDR1 MNHEY and CDR2 SVGEGT. V was trimmed by 0 bases and J by 1 base, leaving 19 bases between them.

The count of this clone is one. J is TRBJ1-6 and V is TRBV6-5, with 7 positions matching TRBD1. CDR3 length: 14 residues. V was pared by 7 bases and J by 15 bases, with 15 bases of the junction left unmatched. From germline, CDR1 is MNHEY and CDR2 SVGAGI. CDR3 DNA sequence: TGTGCCAGCACCAGAGGGACAGCCAAGTCTTTCCTCCACTTT. The encoded protein is CASTRGTAKSFLHF.

The gene calls are TRBV24-1 and TRBJ2-1; 10 bases fit TRBD1. There are 12 residues in the CDR3. The germline V gene has CDR1 KGHDR and CDR2 SFDVKD. V was pared by 11 bases and J by 5 bases, with 2 bases of the junction left unmatched. CDR3 sequence reads: CANGQGDNEQFF. CDR3 bases: TGTGCCAACGGACAGGGGGACAATGAGCAGTTCTTC.

V is TRBV6-1 and J is TRBJ1-2; D possibly corresponds to TRBD1 (6 bases). Germline V gene lookup returns CDR1 MNHNS and CDR2 SASEGT. V gave up 1 base and J gave up 4 bases, with 19 bases separating them. The CDR3 loop spans 17 amino acids. CDR3 sequence: CASSEEMFAGASYGYTF. Written as DNA, the CDR3 is TGTGCCAGCAGTGAAGAAATGTTCGCAGGGGCTTCCTATGGCTACACCTTC.

This chain uses TRBV3-1 (or the pseudogene TRBV3-2) with TRBJ1-5; maybe TRBD1 (6 bases). V was cut by 3 bases and J by 3 bases, with 12 bases left in between. CDR3 length: 15 amino acids. Per the germline V gene, CDR1 is LGHDT and CDR2 is YNNKEL (reference sequence). This CDR3 is CASSQDTGFNQPQHF. The DNA of the CDR3 is TGTGCCAGCAGCCAGGATACAGGGTTCAATCAGCCCCAGCATTTT.

V gene TRBV6-2 or TRBV6-3 combines with J gene TRBJ1-1; D gene unclear. CDR1 and CDR2 from the germline V gene are MNHEY and SVGEGT. Trimming removed 2 bases from V and 7 bases from J, with 11 bases in between. The CDR3 runs 13 residues. The CDR3 sequence: CASSYSINLEAFF. DNA for the CDR3: TGTGCCAGCAGTTACAGCATAAACCTTGAAGCTTTCTTT.

The genes are TRBV5-1 and TRBJ2-3, with a possible D match to TRBD2 (6 bases). The CDR3 is 16 amino acids. The germline CDR1 and CDR2 sequences are SGHRS and YFSETQ. Trimming left V 3 bases short and J 5 bases short, with 19 bases between. The CDR3 region is CASSYSLGGPRDTQYF. The CDR3 DNA follows: TGCGCCAGCAGCTACAGTCTAGGAGGGCCAAGAGATACGCAGTATTTT.

The V gene is TRBV5-6, the J gene TRBJ1-2; a possible D gene is TRBD1 (5 bases). This CDR3 has 12 amino acids. Between the trimmed V and J ends, which lost 4 bases and 6 bases, there was a span of 10 bases. Per the germline V gene, CDR1 is SGHDT and CDR2 is YYEEEE. CDR3 region: CASSLTEDGYTF. The DNA for the CDR3 is TGTGCCAGCAGCCTGACAGAGGATGGCTACACCTTC.

The chain combines TRBV5-1 with TRBJ2-7; 8 bases line up with TRBD1. With V trimmed by 4 bases and J by 2 bases, 5 bases remained unmatched. Per the germline V gene, CDR1 is SGHRS and CDR2 is YFSETQ. This CDR3 is built from 14 residues. Here the CDR3 DNA reads TGCGCCAGCAGCCTACAGACAGGGGCCTACGAGCAGTACTTC. Encoded protein: CASSLQTGAYEQYF.

In its sample, this clone was seen a few times. Other DNA sequences in this specimen translate into the identical CDR3. V is TRBV29-1 and J is TRBJ1-1; possibly TRBD1 for D (6 bases). With 2 bases removed from V and 0 bases from J, the gap between germline ends came to 7 bases. CDR3 length: 13 residues. Germline-derived CDR1 and CDR2 are SQVTM and ANQGSEA. Written as DNA, the CDR3 is TGCAGCGTTGAAACAGGGATGAACACTGAAGCTTTCTTT. Encoded protein: CSVETGMNTEAFF. Drawing the rest from reference TRBV29-1 and TRBJ1-1, the complete variable domain is SAVISQKPSRDICQRGTSLTIQCQVDSQVTMMFWYRQQPGQSLTLIATANQGSEATYESGFVIDKFPISRPNLTFSTLTVSNMSPEDSSIYLCSVETGMNTEAFFGQGTRLTVV.

The chain carries TRBV4-2 and TRBJ2-3; 8 bases fit TRBD2. CDR3 length: 16 amino acids. Germline loops: CDR1 LGHNA, CDR2 YNFKEQ. Trimming cost V 3 bases and J 5 bases; bases outside gene matches: 10. The CDR3 spells CASSHGGTSLLDTQYF. DNA of the CDR3: TGTGCCAGCAGCCATGGGGGGACTAGTCTACTAGATACGCAGTATTTT.

The rearrangement links TRBV9 to TRBJ1-2; D remains ambiguous. V gave up 0 bases and J gave up 3 bases, with 6 bases separating them. Germline loops: CDR1 SGDLS, CDR2 YYNGEE. The CDR3 spans 13 residues. This CDR3 is CASSVAPDYGYTF. CDR3 DNA: TGTGCCAGCAGCGTAGCCCCCGACTATGGCTACACCTTC. Full variable domain (missing parts from reference TRBV9 and TRBJ1-2): DSGVTQTPKHLITATGQRVTLRCSPRSGDLSVYWYQQSLDQGLQFLIQYYNGEERAKGNILERFSAQQFPDLHSELNLSSLELGDSALYFCASSVAPDYGYTFGSGTRLTVV.

The chain is built from TRBV19 and TRBJ1-4; D perhaps matches TRBD1 (6 bases). The CDR3 runs to 14 residues. Trimming cost V 4 bases and J 0 bases, with 6 bases left between them. From germline, CDR1 is LNHDA and CDR2 SQIVND (reference sequence). Here the CDR3 reads CASSRTATNEKLFF. CDR3 DNA sequence: TGTGCCAGTAGTAGGACAGCAACTAATGAAAAACTGTTTTTT.

The chain employs TRBV3-1 (or the pseudogene TRBV3-2) and TRBJ2-7; 9 bases fit TRBD1. The CDR3 spans 14 residues. Trimming removed 4 bases from V and 7 bases from J; junction bases left unmatched: 8. Germline CDR1 and CDR2: LGHDT and YNNKEL (reference sequence). The CDR3 sequence is CASSPRTGAREQYF. The CDR3, as DNA: TGTGCCAGCAGCCCGAGGACAGGGGCTCGTGAGCAGTACTTC.

V and J are TRBV5-1 and TRBJ2-3, with 9 bases aligning to TRBD2. Trimming took 2 bases from V and 1 from J; bases not matched to a gene: 2. Germline-derived CDR1 and CDR2 are SGHRS and YFSETQ. The CDR3 runs 15 residues. CDR3 sequence (DNA): TGCGCCAGCAGCTTAGTAGCGGGGGGCACAGATACGCAGTATTTT. Translation: CASSLVAGGTDTQYF. The full variable domain, rest sourced from reference TRBV5-1 and TRBJ2-3, is KAGVTQTPRYLIKTRGQQVTLSCSPISGHRSVSWYQQTPGQGLQFLFEYFSETQRNKGNFPGRFSGRQFSNSRSEMNVSTLELGDSALYLCASSLVAGGTDTQYFGPGTRLTVL.

The chain carries TRBV5-1 and TRBJ1-5; 7 nucleotides line up with TRBD1. Trimming removed 2 bases from V and 6 bases from J; junction bases left unmatched: 5. The CDR3 length is 14 residues. Germline CDR1 is SGHRS and CDR2 is YFSETQ. CDR3: CASSLEGGGQPQHF. In nucleotides, the CDR3 is TGCGCCAGCAGCTTAGAAGGGGGCGGTCAGCCCCAGCATTTT. The complete variable domain, with remaining parts taken from reference TRBV5-1 and TRBJ1-5, reads KAGVTQTPRYLIKTRGQQVTLSCSPISGHRSVSWYQQTPGQGLQFLFEYFSETQRNKGNFPGRFSGRQFSNSRSEMNVSTLELGDSALYLCASSLEGGGQPQHFGDGTRLSIL.

V and J are TRBV15 and TRBJ2-5; no firm D call. V gave up 0 bases and J gave up 4 bases, with 6 bases separating them. Germline V gene sequence: CDR1 LNHNV, CDR2 YYDKDF (reference sequence). CDR3 length equals 13 residues. The CDR3 bases are TGTGCCACCAGCAGAGATCTCAGAGAGACCCAGTACTTC. Translating it yields CATSRDLRETQYF.

The rearrangement uses TRBV7-6 and TRBJ2-3; 7 bases match TRBD2. Trimming at V came to 4 bases and at J to 4 bases, leaving 8 bases not matched to a gene. CDR1 is SGHVS and CDR2 is FNYEAQ in the germline V gene. The CDR3 spans 15 residues. The CDR3 loop reads CASSYSSGPADTQYF. CDR3 coding DNA: TGTGCCAGCAGCTACAGTAGCGGGCCGGCAGATACGCAGTATTTT.

V is TRBV5-4 and J is TRBJ1-1, with no clear D. CDR3 size: 14 residues. Germline values: CDR1 SGHNT, CDR2 YYREEE (reference sequence). V was shortened by 5 bases and J by 3 bases, with 14 bases between the two germline ends. The CDR3 loop is CASSSGFLDTEAFF. The CDR3 coding sequence is TGTGCCAGCAGTTCGGGGTTTCTTGACACTGAAGCTTTCTTT.

The V and J genes are TRBV11-3 and TRBJ1-5, with 8 bases that match TRBD1. After removal of 5 bases from V and 7 bases from J, the junction contained 7 bases not matched to a gene. Germline V lookup: CDR1 SGHNT, CDR2 YENEEA. The CDR3 spans 14 residues. This CDR3 reads CASSETGAGQPQHF. As DNA, the CDR3 is TGTGCCAGCAGCGAGACAGGGGCGGGCCAGCCCCAGCATTTT.

The chain recombines TRBV10-3 with TRBJ1-1; 8 nucleotides line up with TRBD1. CDR1 and CDR2 (germline): ENHRY, SYGVKD. V was clipped by 1 base and J by 1 base; unmatched bases: 11. The CDR3 is 18 amino acids. CDR3 DNA sequence: TGTGCCATCAGTGAGTGGGGCCCCGGGACAGGTGGGAACACTGAAGCTTTCTTT. This translates into CAISEWGPGTGGNTEAFF.

V usage is TRBV10-3 and J usage is TRBJ1-2; tentatively, D is TRBD1 (6 bases). V lost 8 bases and J 7 bases, leaving 17 bases between the germline ends. The CDR3 has 13 residues. Germline V lookup: CDR1 ENHRY, CDR2 SYGVKD. The CDR3 region has the DNA TGTGCCATCCAAAAAGGACAGAGACTTGGCTACACCTTC. It translates to CAIQKGQRLGYTF.